Each of the 24 T cell receptor beta chains below was sequenced from the same sample in a study of shared clonotypes between healthy human individuals. Clones were sequenced by immunoSEQ multiplex PCR, and TCRdb holds only the in-frame ones, with some missing. The table records some 2,000,000 clones, approximately 94% of them present only once. Naive CD8 cells lacked CD45RO, underwent positive selection for CCR7 and left out terminally differentiated effector memory CD45RA+ cells. Sequencing input: naive CD8+ T cells sorted from blood. The receptors stem from a man aged 18-30 years in good health.

The J gene is TRBJ1-2, the V gene TRBV18; TRBD1 matches 8 bases. The CDR3 extends over 12 amino acids. Losses at the gene ends were 6 bases for V and 6 bases for J; bases not matched to a gene: 3. Germline V CDR1 and CDR2: KGHSH, LQKENI. The DNA for the CDR3 is TGTGCCAGCTCCGAGGACAGGGATGGCTACACCTTC. Translation: CASSEDRDGYTF.

There are a few counts of this clone. The chain carries TRBV28 and TRBJ1-6, with 9 bases identical to TRBD1. CDR1 and CDR2 (germline): MDHEN, SYDVKM. V dropped 3 bases and J dropped 10; count of bases not matched to a gene: 4. The CDR3 is 14 residues long. This CDR3 reads CASSFGTGRSPLHF. The CDR3 coding sequence is TGTGCCAGCAGTTTTGGGACAGGGAGATCACCCCTCCACTTT.

The chain has TRBV6-1 and TRBJ1-4; unclear D gene. The germline V and J ends were trimmed by 0 bases and 5 bases, with 13 bases remaining between them. This CDR3 spans 16 amino acids. Per germline, CDR1 MNHNS and CDR2 SASEGT. The CDR3 DNA is TGTGCCAGCAGTGAAGCCCGGGAATCCAAGAATGAAAAACTGTTTTTT. Translating gives CASSEARESKNEKLFF.

The J gene is TRBJ1-2, the V gene TRBV15, with 7 bases identical to TRBD1. The CDR3 runs 15 residues. Trimming removed 0 bases from V and 13 bases from J; junction bases left unmatched: 14. Germline CDR1 and CDR2: LNHNV and YYDKDF (reference sequence). CDR3 nucleotides: TGTGCCACCAGCAGAGATAATACAGGGGACGAGTTTTGCACCTTC. Encoded protein: CATSRDNTGDEFCTF.

The chain has TRBV25-1 and TRBJ2-7; 12 nucleotides match TRBD2. Germline-derived CDR1 and CDR2 are MGHDK and SYGVNS. The ends lost 5 bases at V and 2 bases at J; junction bases unmatched: 4. This CDR3 is built from 15 residues. CDR3 amino acids: CASSKTSGGPYEQYF. CDR3 sequence (DNA): TGTGCCAGCAGTAAGACTAGCGGGGGACCCTACGAGCAGTACTTC.

V is TRBV5-4 and J is TRBJ1-6, with D unclear. The CDR3 is 12 amino acids. Trimming removed 0 bases from V and 10 bases from J, with 5 bases in between. From germline, CDR1 is SGHNT and CDR2 YYREEE (reference sequence). This chain's CDR3 is CASSLDRSPLHF. CDR3 sequence (DNA): TGTGCCAGCAGCTTGGATCGCTCACCCCTCCACTTT.

The chain joins TRBV28 to TRBJ1-2, with D perhaps TRBD1 (5 bases). V was clipped by 8 bases and J by 3 bases, with 16 bases between them. Germline CDR1 MDHEN, CDR2 SYDVKM. CDR3 length: 14 amino acids. CDR3 residues: CASDPGRFDYGYTF. In DNA form, the CDR3 reads TGTGCCAGCGATCCAGGGAGGTTTGACTATGGCTACACCTTC.

This clone was seen a single time. The chain recombines TRBV11-2 with TRBJ1-1; unclear D gene. CDR1 and CDR2 from the germline V gene are SGHAT and FQNNGV. The V and J ends lost 0 bases and 1 base respectively, with 15 bases between them. The CDR3 contains 17 residues. CDR3 nucleotides: TGTGCCAGCAGCTTAGATGTCATCCGCCTTGGGAACACTGAAGCTTTCTTT. Its protein is CASSLDVIRLGNTEAFF.

This chain uses TRBV11-2 with TRBJ1-2, with 11 bases aligning to TRBD1. The CDR3 consists of 17 residues. CDR1 is SGHAT and CDR2 is FQNNGV in the germline V gene. Trimming removed 3 bases from V and 3 bases from J; junction bases left unmatched: 9. CDR3 in amino acids: CASSLAGQGALHYGYTF. DNA for the CDR3: TGTGCCAGCAGCTTGGCCGGACAGGGGGCTCTACACTATGGCTACACCTTC. Variable domain in full (rest from reference TRBV11-2 and TRBJ1-2): EAGVAQSPRYKIIEKRQSVAFWCNPISGHATLYWYQQILGQGPKLLIQFQNNGVVDDSQLPKDRFSAERLKGVDSTLKIQPAKLEDSAVYLCASSLAGQGALHYGYTFGSGTRLTVV.

This chain uses TRBV4-1 with TRBJ2-1; 10 bases are shared with TRBD2. This CDR3 has 15 residues. Looked up from germline, CDR1 is MGHRA and CDR2 is YSYEKL. V lost 1 base, J lost 9 bases, and 6 bases stayed unmatched. The DNA of the CDR3 is TGCGCCAGCAGCCAAGGCCCGACTAGCGGGTCTGAGCAGTTCTTC. As protein: CASSQGPTSGSEQFF.

This chain connects TRBV7-8 to TRBJ2-2, with D maybe TRBD1 (6 bases). Germline V gene lookup returns CDR1 SGHVS and CDR2 FQNEAQ. V was shortened by 0 bases and J by 5 bases, with 16 bases between the two germline ends. This CDR3 spans 17 amino acids. CDR3 loop: CASSLARQVRGTGELFF. In DNA form, the CDR3 reads TGTGCCAGCAGCTTAGCGCGACAGGTTCGTGGAACCGGGGAGCTGTTTTTT.

The V call is TRBV30, the J call TRBJ2-7; no clear D gene. V lost 3 bases and J 2 bases, leaving 11 bases between the germline ends. The CDR3 is 13 amino acids. From germline, CDR1 is GTSNPN and CDR2 SVGIG (reference sequence). The CDR3 protein is CAWSGRLAYEQYF. CDR3 in DNA: TGTGCCTGGAGCGGACGGCTTGCCTACGAGCAGTACTTC.

This chain uses TRBV6-1 with TRBJ2-1, with 10 bases identical to TRBD2. Germline loops: CDR1 MNHNS, CDR2 SASEGT. This CDR3 is built from 16 residues. The J segment lost 5 bases and the V segment lost 2 bases, leaving 6 bases of the junction unmatched. The CDR3 protein is CASSEWASGSDNEQFF. CDR3 in DNA: TGTGCCAGCAGTGAATGGGCTAGCGGGAGTGACAATGAGCAGTTCTTC.

This chain connects TRBV7-9 to TRBJ1-4, with unresolved D. The CDR3 totals 15 residues. CDR1 is SEHNR, CDR2 FQNEAQ, per germline (reference sequence). Between the trimmed V and J ends, which lost 5 bases and 5 bases, there was a span of 15 bases. The CDR3 DNA is TGTGCCAGCAGCAGCCCGGCAGGCCTCAATGAAAAACTGTTTTTT. It yields the protein CASSSPAGLNEKLFF.

This chain uses TRBV9 with TRBJ2-3; a weak D match, TRBD2 (5 bases). This CDR3 comprises 14 residues. Trimming shortened V by 3 bases and J by 2 bases, and 10 bases separated the two germline ends. The germline V gene encodes CDR1 SGDLS and CDR2 YYNGEE. The CDR3: CASSDHGITDTQYF. For the CDR3, the DNA is TGTGCCAGCAGCGATCACGGGATCACAGATACGCAGTATTTT. Full variable domain (rest looked up from reference TRBV9 and TRBJ2-3): DSGVTQTPKHLITATGQRVTLRCSPRSGDLSVYWYQQSLDQGLQFLIQYYNGEERAKGNILERFSAQQFPDLHSELNLSSLELGDSALYFCASSDHGITDTQYFGPGTRLTVL.

V and J are TRBV11-2 and TRBJ2-3; D ambiguous. V was trimmed by 4 bases and J by 0 bases, leaving 11 bases between them. Germline V CDR1 and CDR2: SGHAT, FQNNGV. The CDR3 is 15 amino acids. For the CDR3, the DNA is TGTGCCAGCAGCTACGTGGGTGGTAGCACAGATACGCAGTATTTT. Translating it yields CASSYVGGSTDTQYF.

V gene TRBV4-3 combines with J gene TRBJ1-1, with TRBD1 identical over 7 bases. CDR1 LGHNA and CDR2 YSLEER come from the germline V gene. The CDR3 contains 14 residues. V lost 4 bases, J lost 2 bases, and 4 bases stayed unmatched. The CDR3 nucleotides are TGCGCCAGCAGCCCGGACAGGACTAACACTGAAGCTTTCTTT. This encodes CASSPDRTNTEAFF.

V gene TRBV5-6 combines with J gene TRBJ2-7; no firm D call. The CDR3 spans 14 residues. Germline V gene data show CDR1 as SGHDT and CDR2 as YYEEEE. Trimming took off 0 bases at V and 7 bases at J, with 14 bases between the two ends. CDR3 loop: CASSLAWGGVEQYF. For the CDR3, the DNA is TGTGCCAGCAGCTTGGCGTGGGGTGGAGTTGAGCAGTACTTC. The full variable domain, its missing parts supplied by reference TRBV5-6 and TRBJ2-7, is DAGVTQSPTHLIKTRGQQVTLRCSPKSGHDTVSWYQQALGQGPQFIFQYYEEEERQRGNFPDRFSGHQFPNYSSELNVNALLLGDSALYLCASSLAWGGVEQYFGPGTRLTVT.

The chain joins TRBV9 to TRBJ1-6; TRBD1 aligns across 10 bases. The CDR3 sequence is 15 residues long. After removal of 3 bases from V and 7 bases from J, the junction contained 4 bases not matched to a gene. The germline V gene encodes CDR1 SGDLS and CDR2 YYNGEE. The CDR3 here is CASSDRQGANSPLHF. The CDR3, as DNA: TGTGCCAGCAGCGACCGACAGGGGGCCAATTCACCCCTCCACTTT. The variable domain in full, with the rest retrieved from reference TRBV9 and TRBJ1-6, is DSGVTQTPKHLITATGQRVTLRCSPRSGDLSVYWYQQSLDQGLQFLIQYYNGEERAKGNILERFSAQQFPDLHSELNLSSLELGDSALYFCASSDRQGANSPLHFGNGTRLTVT.

This CDR3 reads CASGTDSDRYHGYTF. The CDR3, as DNA: TGTGCCAGCGGTACCGACTCGGACAGATACCATGGCTACACCTTC. The genes are TRBV25-1 and TRBJ1-2; possibly TRBD1 for D (6 bases). Trimming stripped 8 bases from V and 6 bases from J, with 22 bases between. The CDR3 covers 15 residues. Germline CDR1 and CDR2: MGHDK and SYGVNS.

A note on this clone: One end of the junction does not line up with germline, which may come from a read error. The CDR3 is CASSLGDRVDF. In DNA, the CDR3 is TGTGCCAGCAGCTTAGGGGACAGGGTGGACTTC. The chain has TRBV7-2 and TRBJ2-7, with 9 bases matching TRBD1. This CDR3 has 11 residues. Germline loops: CDR1 SGHTA, CDR2 FQGNSA.

Notes on this clone: Distinct nucleotide sequences in the sample also encode this CDR3. The J gene is TRBJ2-2, the V gene TRBV19; D is ambiguous. Trimming stripped 2 bases from V and 8 bases from J, with 9 bases between. Germline V lookup: CDR1 LNHDA, CDR2 SQIVND (reference sequence). The CDR3 runs 13 residues. The CDR3 coding sequence is TGTGCCAGTAGTATAACGTCGGGTGGGGAGCTGTTTTTT. This encodes CASSITSGGELFF.

The chain couples TRBV13 to TRBJ2-3; 7 bases are shared with TRBD2. J lost 4 bases, V lost 5 bases, and 6 bases had no gene match. The CDR3 contains 14 residues. Germline CDR1 PRHDT, CDR2 FYEKMQ (reference sequence). The CDR3 sequence is CASSLQRGADTQYF. The CDR3 DNA sequence: TGTGCCAGCAGCCTCCAGCGGGGCGCAGATACGCAGTATTTT.

The genes are TRBV30 and TRBJ1-1; tentative D call: TRBD1 (5 bases). The V gene's germline CDR1 is GTSNPN and CDR2 SVGIG (reference sequence). The CDR3 loop spans 12 amino acids. The germline V and J ends were trimmed by 2 bases and 7 bases, with 11 bases remaining between them. The CDR3 DNA is TGTGCCTGGAGTCTTGACAGCCTTGAAGCTTTCTTT. Residues: CAWSLDSLEAFF.